Shown below are 15 T cell receptor beta chains from a single sample sequenced in a study of identical twins. TCRdb reprocessed the 5' RACE reads with MiXCR, giving one entry per CDR3 protein. The sample has about 550,000 distinct CDR3 sequences; 20% to 25% are singletons. The sample also formed part of further work on yellow fever vaccine responses in identical twins.

The sample taken for sequencing was CD4+ T cells sorted from blood. The source is a woman aged 18-29 years in good health.

This clonotype was seen more than once but under ten times. The rearrangement uses TRBV11-3 and TRBJ1-1; D possibly corresponds to TRBD1 (5 bases). Deletions cut 4 bases from V and 4 bases from J, with 10 bases between. Looked up from germline, CDR1 is SGHNT and CDR2 is YENEEA. The CDR3 sequence is 13 residues long. This CDR3 is CASSWGRSTEAFF. The CDR3 bases are TGTGCCAGCAGCTGGGGGAGAAGCACTGAAGCTTTCTTT.

This clonotype was found a few times. The chain links TRBV25-1 to TRBJ2-3; tentative D call: TRBD2 (6 bases). The V gene lost 8 bases and the J gene lost 8 bases, with 17 bases spanning the gap. The CDR3 has 13 residues. Germline V gene sequence: CDR1 MGHDK, CDR2 SYGVNS. The CDR3 reads CASERDSGPTQYF. CDR3 coding DNA: TGTGCCAGCGAACGGGACTCTGGGCCTACGCAGTATTTT.

This clonotype was detected many times. This chain connects TRBV19 to TRBJ1-4; 7 bases line up with TRBD1. The CDR3 totals 15 residues. CDR1 LNHDA and CDR2 SQIVND come from the germline V gene (reference sequence). J gave up 1 base and V 3 bases, and 2 bases lay outside the gene matches. CDR3 amino acids: CASSIGDRTNEKLFF. The CDR3 bases are TGTGCCAGTAGTATCGGGGACAGAACTAATGAAAAACTGTTTTTT.

This clonotype was counted a few times. The rearrangement joins TRBV29-1 to TRBJ2-2, with 7 bases aligning to TRBD1. Looked up from germline, CDR1 is SQVTM and CDR2 is ANQGSEA. The CDR3 totals 16 residues. V dropped 6 bases and J dropped 7; count of bases not matched to a gene: 17. The CDR3 sequence is CSVGTGTAKGGGELFF. CDR3 DNA sequence: TGCAGCGTCGGCACGGGGACAGCTAAAGGGGGCGGGGAGCTGTTTTTT.

The rearrangement links TRBV18 to TRBJ1-6; 11 positions match TRBD1. CDR1 and CDR2 (germline): KGHSH, LQKENI. The length of the CDR3 is 15 residues. Losses at the gene ends were 5 bases for V and 8 bases for J; bases not matched to a gene: 5. The CDR3 protein is CASSTWGQGDSPLHF. Written as DNA, the CDR3 is TGTGCCAGCTCAACCTGGGGACAGGGGGATTCACCCCTCCACTTT.

The chain joins TRBV9 to TRBJ1-2; 7 bases line up with TRBD1. J gave up 0 bases and V 3 bases, and 14 bases lay outside the gene matches. Germline CDR1 and CDR2: SGDLS and YYNGEE. The CDR3 is 18 amino acids. Written as DNA, the CDR3 is TGTGCCAGCAGCGCCCAAAGGCCGGGACAGAGACCTAACTATGGCTACACCTTC. The encoded protein is CASSAQRPGQRPNYGYTF.

This chain joins TRBV24-1 and TRBJ1-5; TRBD1 agrees at 8 bases. The CDR3 totals 14 residues. Trimming removed 5 bases from V and 4 bases from J; junction bases left unmatched: 3. Germline CDR1 reads KGHDR; CDR2 reads SFDVKD. CDR3 nucleotide sequence: TGTGCCACCAGTGTTCAGGGGGCTAATCAGCCCCAGCATTTT. It encodes CATSVQGANQPQHF.

This clonotype was counted between two and nine times. The rearrangement joins TRBV10-3 to TRBJ2-3; D ambiguous. The CDR3 sequence is 12 residues long. V lost 6 bases to trimming and J lost 6 bases, with 10 bases between them. The V gene's germline CDR1 is ENHRY and CDR2 SYGVKD. The CDR3 sequence is CAISTEIDTQYF. The DNA of the CDR3 is TGTGCCATCAGCACCGAAATCGATACGCAGTATTTT.

CDR3 sequence: CASSRDSGNTIYF. CDR3 DNA: TGCGCCAGCAGCCGGGACTCTGGAAACACCATATATTTT. The V call is TRBV5-1, the J call TRBJ1-3; D ambiguous. The germline gives CDR1 SGHRS, CDR2 YFSETQ. Between the trimmed V and J ends, which lost 4 bases and 0 bases, there was a span of 5 bases. The CDR3 runs 13 residues.

The chain joins TRBV2 to TRBJ2-5; D is uncertain. V was shortened by 3 bases and J by 5 bases, with 10 bases between the two germline ends. This CDR3 spans 13 amino acids. The germline V gene encodes CDR1 SNHLY and CDR2 FYNNEI. CDR3 sequence (DNA): TGTGCCAGCAGTGACCCCGGCGTGGAGACCCAGTACTTC. Amino acid sequence: CASSDPGVETQYF.

This clonotype was recorded a few times. In DNA, the CDR3 is TGCGCCAGCAAAAGAGATACAGGGGGCAGTACAGATACGCAGTATTTT. Translation gives CASKRDTGGSTDTQYF. This chain connects TRBV10-2 to TRBJ2-3; 9 bases agree with TRBD1. V was clipped by 7 bases and J by 3 bases; unmatched bases: 11. CDR1 and CDR2 from the germline V gene are WSHSY and SAAADI. This CDR3 region has 16 residues.

The V call is TRBV11-2, the J call TRBJ2-5; D unresolved. This CDR3 has 14 amino acids. The V end lost 1 base, the J end lost 5 bases, and 11 bases lay between the germline ends. Per germline, CDR1 SGHAT and CDR2 FQNNGV. The CDR3 protein is CASSLGASKETQYF. CDR3 coding DNA: TGTGCCAGCAGCTTAGGGGCCAGCAAGGAGACCCAGTACTTC.

In DNA form, the CDR3 reads TGTGCCAGCAATTCCCGGGACAACCAAGAGACCCAGTACTTC. It specifies CASNSRDNQETQYF. V gene TRBV12-3 or TRBV12-4 combines with J gene TRBJ2-5, with D tentatively TRBD1 (6 bases). The CDR3 is 14 residues long. V was pared by 7 bases and J by 0 bases, with 12 bases between.

This clonotype came up a few times. The rearrangement uses TRBV14 and TRBJ1-1; maybe TRBD1 (6 bases). CDR1 and CDR2 (germline): SGHDN, FVKESK. The germline V and J ends were trimmed by 0 bases and 1 base, with 15 bases remaining between them. The CDR3 has 17 residues. CDR3 nucleotide sequence: TGTGCCAGCAGCCAAGATAAGGGGACACGATGGAACACTGAAGCTTTCTTT. It yields the protein CASSQDKGTRWNTEAFF.

This clonotype has just a few counts. This rearrangement joins TRBV10-3 to TRBJ2-7, with TRBD2 matching 8 bases. CDR1 is ENHRY, CDR2 SYGVKD, per germline. The CDR3 length is 13 residues. V shed 10 bases, J shed 0 bases, and the junction held 5 bases outside the gene matches. The CDR3 loop is CATREGGSYEQYF. CDR3 DNA sequence: TGTGCCACCCGGGAGGGGGGCTCCTACGAGCAGTACTTC.